The clone carrying this T cell receptor beta chain has only a few counts. Its antigen is not known. This entry comes from a study of T cell responses to AZD1222 COVID-19 vaccine. Study-level findings and limits: Among AZD1222 vaccinees, only six were seropositive at baseline. Repertoire samples came only from after the peak T cell response. Breadth and depth of Spike-specific TCRs rose after two AZD1222 doses.

Generated by immunoSEQ multiplex PCR, the TCRdb table keeps only in-frame clones and is missing some. Here the sample spans 55,000 to 65,000 clones, 85% being singletons. The germline V gene encodes CDR1 SGHRS and CDR2 YFSETQ. The CDR3 is 16 amino acids. Trimming at V came to 2 bases and at J to 2 bases, leaving 8 bases not matched to a gene. The input for sequencing was peripheral blood, taken on day 0 of AZD1222 vaccination. The sequence was collected from an adult in good health. V and J are TRBV5-1 and TRBJ2-7; 9 bases agree with TRBD1. The CDR3 nucleotides read TGCGCCAGCAGCTTTGGATTTGGACAGGGGACCTACGAGCAGTACTTC. Protein: CASSFGFGQGTYEQYF.